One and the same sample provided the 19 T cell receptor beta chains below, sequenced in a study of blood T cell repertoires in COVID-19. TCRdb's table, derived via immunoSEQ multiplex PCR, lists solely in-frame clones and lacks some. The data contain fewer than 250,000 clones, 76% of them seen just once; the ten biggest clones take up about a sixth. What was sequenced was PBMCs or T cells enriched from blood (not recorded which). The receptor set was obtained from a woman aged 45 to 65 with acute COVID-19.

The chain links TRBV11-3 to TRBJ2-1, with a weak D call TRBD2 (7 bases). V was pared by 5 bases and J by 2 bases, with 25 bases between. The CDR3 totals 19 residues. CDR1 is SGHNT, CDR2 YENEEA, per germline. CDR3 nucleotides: TGTGCCAGCAGCCTTCTCGGCGGGGGCTCAATGGGGCCCTACAATGAGCAGTTCTTC. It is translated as CASSLLGGGSMGPYNEQFF.

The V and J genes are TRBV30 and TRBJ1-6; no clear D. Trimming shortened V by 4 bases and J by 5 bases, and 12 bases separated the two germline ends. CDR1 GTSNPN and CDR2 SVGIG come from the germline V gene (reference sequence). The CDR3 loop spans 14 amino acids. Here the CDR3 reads CAWKPGLHNSPLHF. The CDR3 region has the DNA TGTGCCTGGAAGCCTGGACTCCATAATTCACCCCTCCACTTT.

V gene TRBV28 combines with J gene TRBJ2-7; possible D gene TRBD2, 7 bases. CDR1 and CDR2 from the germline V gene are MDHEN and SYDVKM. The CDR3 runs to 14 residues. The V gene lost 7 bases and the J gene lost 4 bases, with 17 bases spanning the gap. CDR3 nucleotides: TGTGCCAGCACCGCGGTTGGGGGGGCGTACGAGCAGTACGTC. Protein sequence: CASTAVGGAYEQYV.

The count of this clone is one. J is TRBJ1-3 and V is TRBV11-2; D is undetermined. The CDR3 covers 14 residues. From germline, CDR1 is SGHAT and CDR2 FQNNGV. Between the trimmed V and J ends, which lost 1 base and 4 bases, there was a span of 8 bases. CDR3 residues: CASSLGLSGNTIYF. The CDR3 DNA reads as TGTGCCAGCAGCTTAGGGCTCTCGGGAAACACCATATATTTT. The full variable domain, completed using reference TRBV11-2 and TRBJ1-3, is EAGVAQSPRYKIIEKRQSVAFWCNPISGHATLYWYQQILGQGPKLLIQFQNNGVVDDSQLPKDRFSAERLKGVDSTLKIQPAKLEDSAVYLCASSLGLSGNTIYFGEGSWLTVV.

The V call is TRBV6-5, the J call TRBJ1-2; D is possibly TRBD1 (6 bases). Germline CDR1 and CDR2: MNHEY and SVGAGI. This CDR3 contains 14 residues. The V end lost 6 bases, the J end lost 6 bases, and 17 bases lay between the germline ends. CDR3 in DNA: TGTGCCAGCAGCCCGATCTCCGGGACACATGGCTACACCTTC. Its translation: CASSPISGTHGYTF.

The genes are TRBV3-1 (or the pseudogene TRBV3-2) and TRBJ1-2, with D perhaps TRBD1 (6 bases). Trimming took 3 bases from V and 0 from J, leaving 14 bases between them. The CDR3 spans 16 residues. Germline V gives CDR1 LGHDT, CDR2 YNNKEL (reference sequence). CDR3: CASSHSQTGSNYGYTF. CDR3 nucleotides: TGTGCCAGCAGCCACTCGCAGACAGGTTCTAACTATGGCTACACCTTC.

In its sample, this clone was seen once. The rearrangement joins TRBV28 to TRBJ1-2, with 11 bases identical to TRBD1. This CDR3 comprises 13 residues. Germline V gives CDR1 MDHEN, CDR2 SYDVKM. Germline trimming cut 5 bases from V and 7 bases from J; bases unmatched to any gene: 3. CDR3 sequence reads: CASSRTGGSGYTF. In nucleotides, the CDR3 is TGTGCCAGCAGTCGGACAGGGGGCTCTGGCTACACCTTC.

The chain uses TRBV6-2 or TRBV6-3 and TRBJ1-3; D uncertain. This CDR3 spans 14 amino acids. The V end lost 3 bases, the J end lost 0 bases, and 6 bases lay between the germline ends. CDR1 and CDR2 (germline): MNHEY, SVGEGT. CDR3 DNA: TGTGCCAGCAGTTATGACTACTCTGGAAACACCATATATTTT. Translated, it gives CASSYDYSGNTIYF.

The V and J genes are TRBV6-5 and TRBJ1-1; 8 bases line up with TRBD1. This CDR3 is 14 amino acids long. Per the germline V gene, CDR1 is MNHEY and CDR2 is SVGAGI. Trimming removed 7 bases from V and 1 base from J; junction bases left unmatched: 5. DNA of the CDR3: TGTGCCAGCAAAAAGGGACAGGAGAACACTGAAGCTTTCTTT. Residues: CASKKGQENTEAFF.

CDR3 protein: CASSLKGGAVRTEAFF. CDR3 coding DNA: TGTGCCAGCAGCTTGAAAGGGGGAGCGGTTAGGACTGAAGCTTTCTTT. The chain employs TRBV7-9 and TRBJ1-1; tentatively, D is TRBD1 (6 bases). Trimming cost V 3 bases and J 5 bases, with 19 bases left between them. The CDR3 extends over 16 amino acids. CDR1 is SEHNR, CDR2 FQNEAQ, per germline (reference sequence).

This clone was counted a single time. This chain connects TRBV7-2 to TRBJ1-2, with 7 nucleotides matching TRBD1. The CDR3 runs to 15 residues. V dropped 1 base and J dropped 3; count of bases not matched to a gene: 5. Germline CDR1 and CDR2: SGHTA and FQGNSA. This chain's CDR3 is CASSLEVTGYYGYTF. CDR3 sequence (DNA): TGTGCCAGCAGCTTAGAAGTGACAGGGTACTATGGCTACACCTTC.

DNA for the CDR3: TGTGCCAGCAGTGAGAGGTTGAACTATGGCTACACCTTC. The encoded protein is CASSERLNYGYTF. The chain couples TRBV2 to TRBJ1-2; D not resolved. V was clipped by 3 bases and J by 2 bases, with 7 bases between them. The CDR3 extends over 13 amino acids. Germline CDR1 SNHLY, CDR2 FYNNEI.

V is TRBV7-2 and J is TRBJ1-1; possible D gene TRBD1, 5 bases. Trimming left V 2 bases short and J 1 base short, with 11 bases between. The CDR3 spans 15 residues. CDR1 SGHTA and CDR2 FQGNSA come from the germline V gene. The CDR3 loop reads CASSLTPGGNTEAFF. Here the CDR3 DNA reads TGTGCCAGCAGCTTAACCCCGGGGGGGAACACTGAAGCTTTCTTT.

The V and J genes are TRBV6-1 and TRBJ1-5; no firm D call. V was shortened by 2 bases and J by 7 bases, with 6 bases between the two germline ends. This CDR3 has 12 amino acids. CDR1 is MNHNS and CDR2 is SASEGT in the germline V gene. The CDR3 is CASSERVQPQHF. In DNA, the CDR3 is TGTGCCAGCAGTGAACGGGTCCAGCCCCAGCATTTT.

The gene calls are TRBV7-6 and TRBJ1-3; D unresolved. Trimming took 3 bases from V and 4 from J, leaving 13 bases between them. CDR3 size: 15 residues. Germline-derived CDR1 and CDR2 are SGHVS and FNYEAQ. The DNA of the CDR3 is TGTGCCAGCAGCTTTTCGGAGGTGCGAGGAAACACCATATATTTT. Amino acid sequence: CASSFSEVRGNTIYF.

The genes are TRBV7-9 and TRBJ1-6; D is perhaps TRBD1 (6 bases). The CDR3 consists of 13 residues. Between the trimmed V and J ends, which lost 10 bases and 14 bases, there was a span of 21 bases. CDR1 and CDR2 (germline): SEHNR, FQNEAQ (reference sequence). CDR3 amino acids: CATRGGAYLALHF. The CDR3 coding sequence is TGTGCCACCCGTGGGGGGGCTTATTTAGCCCTCCACTTT.

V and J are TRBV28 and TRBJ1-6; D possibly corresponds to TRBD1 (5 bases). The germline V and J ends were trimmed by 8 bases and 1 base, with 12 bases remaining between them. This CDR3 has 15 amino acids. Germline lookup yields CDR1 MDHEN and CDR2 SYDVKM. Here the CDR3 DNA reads TGTGCCAGCTCGGGGGGGGGATCCTATAATTCACCCCTCCACTTT. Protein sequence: CASSGGGSYNSPLHF.

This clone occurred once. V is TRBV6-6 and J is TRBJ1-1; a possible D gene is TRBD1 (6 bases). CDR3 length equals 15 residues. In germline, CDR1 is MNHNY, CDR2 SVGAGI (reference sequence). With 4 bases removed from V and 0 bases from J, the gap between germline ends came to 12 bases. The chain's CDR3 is CASSSEDRMNTEAFF. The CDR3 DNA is TGTGCCAGCAGTTCCGAAGACAGGATGAACACTGAAGCTTTCTTT.

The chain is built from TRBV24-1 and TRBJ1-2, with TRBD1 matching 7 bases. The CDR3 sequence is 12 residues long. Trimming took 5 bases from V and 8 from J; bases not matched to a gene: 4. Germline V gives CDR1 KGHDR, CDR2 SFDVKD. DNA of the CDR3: TGTGCCACCAGTGGGGGGACAGCCGGCTACACCTTC. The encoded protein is CATSGGTAGYTF.